The sequence of this TCR beta chain was determined in a study of monozygotic twins with inflammatory bowel disease. The germline CDR1 and CDR2 sequences are SGHRS and YFSETQ. The CDR3 contains 15 residues. TCRdb reanalyzed the 5' RACE reads, giving one entry per CDR3 protein sequence and no DNA. Here the sample table reports about 210,000 distinct CDR3 sequences. The V call is TRBV5-1, the J call TRBJ2-2; TCRdb's assignment of TRBD1 cannot be checked, as there is no DNA. The material sequenced was blood. The clonotype comes from a human donor with ulcerative colitis or Crohn's disease, or a healthy co-twin of an affected twin (not recorded which). CDR3 sequence: CASSLKGHQTGELFF.